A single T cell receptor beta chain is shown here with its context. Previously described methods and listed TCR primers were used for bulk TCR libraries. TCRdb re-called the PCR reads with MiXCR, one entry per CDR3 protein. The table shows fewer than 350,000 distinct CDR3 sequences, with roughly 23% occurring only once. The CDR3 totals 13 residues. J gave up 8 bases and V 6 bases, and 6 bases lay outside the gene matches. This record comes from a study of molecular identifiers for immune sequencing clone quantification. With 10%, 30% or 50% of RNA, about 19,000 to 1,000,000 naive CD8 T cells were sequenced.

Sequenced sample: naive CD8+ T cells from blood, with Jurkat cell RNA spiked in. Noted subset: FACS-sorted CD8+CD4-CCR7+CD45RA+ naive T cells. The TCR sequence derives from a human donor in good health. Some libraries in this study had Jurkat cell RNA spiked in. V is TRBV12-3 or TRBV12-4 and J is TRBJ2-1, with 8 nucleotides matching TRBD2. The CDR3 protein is CASSEGLVDEQFF. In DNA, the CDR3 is TGTGCCAGCAGCGAGGGACTAGTCGATGAGCAGTTCTTC.